This T cell receptor beta chain was profiled in a study of blood T cell repertoires in COVID-19. Study summary: The study drew acute and convalescent COVID-19 samples from the United States, Italy and Spain.

Some clones are missing from TCRdb's copy, which holds only in-frame ones; the method was immunoSEQ multiplex PCR. The table has about 220,000 clones, about 85% seen once. This CDR3 region has 16 residues. The germline gives CDR1 SGHDT, CDR2 YYEEEE. V was trimmed by 0 bases and J by 2 bases, leaving 9 bases between them. Source material: peripheral blood. The sequence was obtained from a woman aged 55-70 years who had recovered from COVID-19. This rearrangement joins TRBV5-6 to TRBJ1-6; tentative D call: TRBD1 (5 bases). CDR3 DNA sequence: TGTGCCAGCAGCTTGGCAGGGAACCCCTATAATTCACCCCTCCACTTT. Its translation is CASSLAGNPYNSPLHF.